The clone carrying this TCR beta chain was detected many times. No antigen is known for it. The read gets to within 3 residues of the CDR3 end, and the germline J gene fills in the rest. The repertoire was sequenced with immunoSEQ multiplex PCR; TCRdb's copy has only in-frame clones and lacks some. The profile covers tens of thousands of clones, none occurring a single time. This sample was taken from a study of T cell clonality in common variable immunodeficiency. General study results and limits: Reportedly, TCR beta sequences from common variable immunodeficiency showed fewer deletions and N-nucleotide insertions.

Germline V gives CDR1 SEHNR, CDR2 FQNEAQ (reference sequence). The CDR3 has 13 amino acids. V lost 5 bases and J lost 6, with 11 bases in between. The chain joins TRBV7-9 to TRBJ1-5; a possible D gene is TRBD1 (6 bases). This TCR was recovered from a person aged 18 to 69 in good health. What was sequenced was peripheral blood mononuclear cells. CDR3 DNA (partial): TGTGCCAGCAGCCCCCGGGACACTCAGCCC. As protein: CASSPRDTQP. The entire CDR3 protein reads CASSPRDTQPQHF.